The 15 T cell receptor beta chains presented below share a single source sample, sequenced in a study of human T cells and chemical hapten exposure. TCRdb re-called the RACE reads through MiXCR, storing one row per CDR3 protein. The top ten clones hold 2.5% to 4% of a sample with 95,000 or so distinct CDR3 sequences, around 10% of them seen once. The time point here: patch test 2, 6 weeks after DPC sensitization. The treatment is: therapeutic diphenylcyclopropenone sensitization with weekly scalp DPC. The sample here was whole blood, taken in connection with sensitization to the hapten diphenylcyclopropenone (DPC). The receptors derive from a woman between 35 and 50 years old with alopecia areata. Some clones in this sample may be carry-over from other donors' samples.

In its sample, this clonotype was seen many times. V gene TRBV12-3 or TRBV12-4 combines with J gene TRBJ1-2; TRBD1 agrees at 7 bases. CDR3 size: 14 residues. V trimming: 5 bases; J trimming: 0 bases; junction bases outside the gene matches: 3. The CDR3 DNA reads as TGTGCCAGCAGTCTGGGACAGACTAACTATGGCTACACCTTC. As protein: CASSLGQTNYGYTF.

This clonotype has ten or more counts. The rearrangement uses TRBV7-9 and TRBJ2-5; TRBD1 is a possible D gene (6 bases). CDR1 SEHNR and CDR2 FQNEAQ come from the germline V gene (reference sequence). There are 14 residues in the CDR3. The V gene lost 2 bases and the J gene lost 5 bases, with 12 bases spanning the gap. CDR3 sequence reads: CASSLLSGVETQYF. CDR3 coding DNA: TGTGCCAGCAGCTTACTATCAGGGGTGGAGACCCAGTACTTC.

The CDR3 nucleotides are TGTGCCAGCAGTTGGCAGTCCACTGAAGCTTTCTTT. Protein: CASSWQSTEAFF. V and J are TRBV12-3 or TRBV12-4 and TRBJ1-1; D is uncertain. V was cut by 4 bases and J by 4 bases, with 7 bases left in between. The CDR3 loop spans 12 amino acids.

This clonotype was observed a few times. The chain combines TRBV7-2 with TRBJ2-3; D might be TRBD1 (7 bases). Germline V gene lookup returns CDR1 SGHTA and CDR2 FQGNSA. This CDR3 region has 15 residues. V gave up 1 base and J gave up 4 bases, with 12 bases separating them. The CDR3 loop reads CASSLVGRGADTQYF. CDR3 coding DNA: TGTGCCAGCAGCTTAGTAGGCAGGGGGGCAGATACGCAGTATTTT. The full variable domain, its missing parts supplied by reference TRBV7-2 and TRBJ2-3, is GAGVSQSPSNKVTEKGKDVELRCDPISGHTALYWYRQSLGQGLEFLIYFQGNSAPDKSGLPSDRFSAERTGGSVSTLTIQRTQQEDSAVYLCASSLVGRGADTQYFGPGTRLTVL.

There are many counts of this clonotype. The genes are TRBV7-2 and TRBJ2-5; 9 positions agree with TRBD1. CDR3 length equals 17 residues. Germline V lookup: CDR1 SGHTA, CDR2 FQGNSA. V lost 5 bases, J lost 2 bases, and 12 bases stayed unmatched. The CDR3 loop is CASSAIGTGQPQETQYF. CDR3 nucleotide sequence: TGTGCCAGCAGCGCAATCGGGACAGGGCAACCACAAGAGACCCAGTACTTC.

This rearrangement joins TRBV4-3 to TRBJ2-7; 12 bases align to TRBD2. Germline CDR1 reads LGHNA; CDR2 reads YSLEER. J was trimmed by 3 bases and V by 1 base; bases with no gene match: 1. This CDR3 has 15 residues. The CDR3 sequence is CASSQATSGSYEQYF. CDR3 DNA sequence: TGCGCCAGCAGCCAAGCGACTAGCGGGAGCTACGAGCAGTACTTC.

The CDR3 loop reads CAIRGTAANYGYTF. CDR3 bases: TGTGCCATCAGAGGGACGGCCGCTAACTATGGCTACACCTTC. The chain recombines TRBV10-3 with TRBJ1-2; D might be TRBD1 (5 bases). The CDR3 loop spans 14 amino acids. From germline, CDR1 is ENHRY and CDR2 SYGVKD. V was cut by 6 bases and J by 0 bases, with 11 bases left in between.

This clonotype was observed a handful of times. The V call is TRBV3-1, the J call TRBJ2-7; D might be TRBD1 or TRBD2, each matching 5 bases. V was trimmed by 4 bases and J by 3 bases, leaving 13 bases between them. This CDR3 region has 14 residues. CDR1 LGHDT and CDR2 YNNKEL come from the germline V gene (reference sequence). DNA for the CDR3: TGTGCCAGCAGCCGGATAACGGGGCACTACGAGCAGTACTTC. Amino acids: CASSRITGHYEQYF.

This clonotype was recorded at least ten times. The DNA of the CDR3 is TGCAGTGCTAGAGGCACACCGGGCAGCAACAATGAGCAGTTCTTC. It is translated as CSARGTPGSNNEQFF. The chain links TRBV20-1 to TRBJ2-1; the D is unclear. Trimming shortened V by 1 base and J by 5 bases, and 15 bases separated the two germline ends. The V gene's germline CDR1 is DFQATT and CDR2 SNEGSKA (reference sequence). The length of the CDR3 is 15 residues.

The rearrangement links TRBV20-1 to TRBJ2-1; TRBD1 aligns across 10 bases. CDR3 size: 15 residues. Losses at the gene ends were 0 bases for V and 7 bases for J; bases not matched to a gene: 6. The germline gives CDR1 DFQATT, CDR2 SNEGSKA (reference sequence). The CDR3 spells CSARDGGQGSNEQFF. CDR3 DNA: TGCAGTGCTAGAGATGGGGGACAGGGGTCGAATGAGCAGTTCTTC.

This clonotype showed up just once. The CDR3 DNA follows: TGTGCCAGCAGCTTAGATTCAGAGACGGAAGCTTTCTTT. Residues: CASSLDSETEAFF. The chain uses TRBV7-9 and TRBJ1-1; no firm D call. The CDR3 spans 13 residues. V gave up 1 base and J gave up 8 bases, with 11 bases separating them. Germline lookup yields CDR1 SEHNR and CDR2 FQNEAQ (reference sequence).

In this sample, this clonotype turned up a few times. Here the CDR3 reads CASSRTGTGGKLFF. DNA of the CDR3: TGTGCCAGCTCCAGGACCGGGACAGGCGGAAAACTGTTTTTT. V gene TRBV5-4 combines with J gene TRBJ1-4; 8 nucleotides match TRBD1. The CDR3 length is 14 residues. V lost 7 bases and J lost 10; bases outside the gene matches: 12. Germline values: CDR1 SGHNT, CDR2 YYREEE (reference sequence).

This clonotype was counted between two and nine times. The chain has TRBV6-5 and TRBJ2-2; perhaps D is TRBD1 or TRBD2 (6 bases each). Germline assignment: CDR1 MNHEY and CDR2 SVGAGI. V gave up 2 bases and J gave up 6 bases, with 7 bases separating them. CDR3 length: 13 residues. The CDR3: CASSYGGPGELFF. DNA of the CDR3: TGTGCCAGCAGTTACGGGGGGCCCGGGGAGCTGTTTTTT.

The chain recombines TRBV6-2 or TRBV6-3 with TRBJ2-7; 8 bases match TRBD1. Per the germline V gene, CDR1 is MNHEY and CDR2 is SVGEGT. The CDR3 totals 15 residues. V lost 6 bases to trimming and J lost 7 bases; unmatched junction nucleotides: 14. CDR3 bases: TGTGCCAGCAGCCGAGGCGGACAGGGCTCGGGTGAGCAGTACTTC. Amino acid sequence: CASSRGGQGSGEQYF.

The table lists this clonotype with a few counts. This chain joins TRBV9 and TRBJ2-3, with TRBD1 matching over 8 bases. Germline trimming cut 0 bases from V and 4 bases from J; bases unmatched to any gene: 4. Germline V gene sequence: CDR1 SGDLS, CDR2 YYNGEE. The CDR3 totals 15 residues. The CDR3 coding sequence is TGTGCCAGCAGCGTAGGGGCAGGGGGCTCAGATACGCAGTATTTT. Residues: CASSVGAGGSDTQYF.